This note documents a single T cell receptor (beta chain) sequence. Its antigen is undetermined. This entry comes from a study of T cell responses to AZD1222 COVID-19 vaccine. Clones were read by immunoSEQ multiplex PCR, and TCRdb kept only the in-frame ones, dropping some. The table lists under 130,000 clones, about 87% of them singletons, with 20% to 25% in the top ten. This CDR3 comprises 14 residues. Germline-derived CDR1 and CDR2 are LGHDT and YNNKEL (reference sequence). Trimming stripped 1 base from V and 7 bases from J, with 13 bases between. Study results and limitations: Among vaccine-associated CD4 TCRs, coverage spanned spike, with dominance at 160-218 and 743-854.

This clonotype was sampled from an adult in good health. Sequenced material: peripheral blood, taken on day 0 of AZD1222 vaccination. The V gene is TRBV3-1 (or the pseudogene TRBV3-2), the J gene TRBJ1-2; no definite D call. The CDR3 region is CASSQGQVRGGYTF. Written as DNA, the CDR3 is TGTGCCAGCAGCCAAGGGCAGGTCCGGGGTGGCTACACCTTC.